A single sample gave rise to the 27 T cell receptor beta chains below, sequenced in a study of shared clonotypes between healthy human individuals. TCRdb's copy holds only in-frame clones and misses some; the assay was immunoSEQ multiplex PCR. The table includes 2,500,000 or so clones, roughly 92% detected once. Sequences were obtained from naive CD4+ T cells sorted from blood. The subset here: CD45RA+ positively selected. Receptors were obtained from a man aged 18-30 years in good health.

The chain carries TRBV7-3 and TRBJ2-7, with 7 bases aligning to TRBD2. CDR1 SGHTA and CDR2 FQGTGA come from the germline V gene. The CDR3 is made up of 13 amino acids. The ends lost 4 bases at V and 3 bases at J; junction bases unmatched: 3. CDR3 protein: CASSSERGYEQYF. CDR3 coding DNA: TGTGCCAGCAGCTCTGAGCGGGGCTACGAGCAGTACTTC.

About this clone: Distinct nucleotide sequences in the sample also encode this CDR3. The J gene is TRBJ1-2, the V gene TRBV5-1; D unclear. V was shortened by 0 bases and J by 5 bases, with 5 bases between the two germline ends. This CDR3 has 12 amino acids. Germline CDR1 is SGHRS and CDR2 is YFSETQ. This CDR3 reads CASSLEGYGYTF. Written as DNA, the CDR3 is TGCGCCAGCAGCTTGGAAGGATATGGCTACACCTTC.

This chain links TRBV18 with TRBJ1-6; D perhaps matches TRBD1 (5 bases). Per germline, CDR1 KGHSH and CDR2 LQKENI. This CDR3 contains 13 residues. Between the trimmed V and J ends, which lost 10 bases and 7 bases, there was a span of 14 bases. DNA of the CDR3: TGTGCCAACTCCGCAGGGCCGAATTCACCCCTCCACTTT. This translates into CANSAGPNSPLHF.

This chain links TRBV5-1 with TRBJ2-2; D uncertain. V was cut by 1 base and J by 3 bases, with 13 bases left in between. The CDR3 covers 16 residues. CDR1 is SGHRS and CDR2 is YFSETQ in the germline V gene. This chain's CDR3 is CASSLRAQSDTGELFF. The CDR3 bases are TGCGCCAGCAGCTTGAGGGCGCAGTCTGACACCGGGGAGCTGTTTTTT.

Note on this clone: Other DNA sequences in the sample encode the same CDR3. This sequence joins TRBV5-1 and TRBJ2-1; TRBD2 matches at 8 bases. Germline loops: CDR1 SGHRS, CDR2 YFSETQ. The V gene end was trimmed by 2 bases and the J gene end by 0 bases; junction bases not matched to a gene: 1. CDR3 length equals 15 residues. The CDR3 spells CASSFLAGSYNEQFF. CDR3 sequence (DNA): TGCGCCAGCAGCTTCCTAGCGGGCTCCTACAATGAGCAGTTCTTC.

CDR3 in amino acids: CAIKGQGLSGEQFF. The CDR3 nucleotides are TGTGCCATCAAGGGACAGGGACTAAGTGGGGAGCAGTTCTTC. The chain recombines TRBV10-3 with TRBJ2-1; 9 bases agree with TRBD1. V lost 7 bases, J lost 10 bases, and 11 bases stayed unmatched. Germline assignment: CDR1 ENHRY and CDR2 SYGVKD. The CDR3 spans 14 residues.

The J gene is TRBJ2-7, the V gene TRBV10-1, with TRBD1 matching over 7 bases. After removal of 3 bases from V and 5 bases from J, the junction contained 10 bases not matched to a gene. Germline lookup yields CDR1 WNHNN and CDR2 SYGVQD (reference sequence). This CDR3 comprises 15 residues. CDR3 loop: CASSENGQVRHEQYF. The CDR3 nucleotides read TGCGCCAGCAGTGAAAATGGACAGGTTCGTCACGAGCAGTACTTC.

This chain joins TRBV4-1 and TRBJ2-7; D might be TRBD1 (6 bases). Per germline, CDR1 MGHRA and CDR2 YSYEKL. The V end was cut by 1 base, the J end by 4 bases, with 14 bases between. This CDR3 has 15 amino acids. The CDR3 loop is CASSQVPRGTYEQYF. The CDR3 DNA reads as TGCGCCAGCAGCCAAGTCCCCAGGGGTACGTACGAGCAGTACTTC.

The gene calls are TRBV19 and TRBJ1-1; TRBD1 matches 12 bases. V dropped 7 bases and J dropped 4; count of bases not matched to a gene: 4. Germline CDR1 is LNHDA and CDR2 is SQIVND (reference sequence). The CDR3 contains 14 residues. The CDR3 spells CASKGQGAVTEAFF. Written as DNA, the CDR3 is TGTGCCAGTAAGGGACAGGGGGCAGTCACTGAAGCTTTCTTT.

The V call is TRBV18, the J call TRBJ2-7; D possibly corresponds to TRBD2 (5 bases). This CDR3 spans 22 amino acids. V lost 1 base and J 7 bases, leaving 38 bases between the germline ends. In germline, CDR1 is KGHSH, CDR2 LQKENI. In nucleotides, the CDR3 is TGTGCCAGCTCACCACGTTTACGGGATCTCTCCTTCCTAAACGGGTCACTACGGGAGCAGTACTTC. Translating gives CASSPRLRDLSFLNGSLREQYF.

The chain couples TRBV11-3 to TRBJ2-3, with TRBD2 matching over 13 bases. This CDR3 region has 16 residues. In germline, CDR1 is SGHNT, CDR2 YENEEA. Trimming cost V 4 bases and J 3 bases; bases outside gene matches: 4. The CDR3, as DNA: TGTGCCAGCAGCTCGGGACTAGCGGGGAGGACAGATACGCAGTATTTT. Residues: CASSSGLAGRTDTQYF.

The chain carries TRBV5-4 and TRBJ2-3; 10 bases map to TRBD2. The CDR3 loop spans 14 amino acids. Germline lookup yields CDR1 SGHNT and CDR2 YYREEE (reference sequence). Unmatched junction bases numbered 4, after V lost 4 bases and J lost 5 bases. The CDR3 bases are TGTGCCAGCAGCCCCCGGACTAGCGGAGATACGCAGTATTTT. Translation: CASSPRTSGDTQYF. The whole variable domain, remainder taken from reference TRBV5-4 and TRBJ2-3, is ETGVTQSPTHLIKTRGQQVTLRCSSQSGHNTVSWYQQALGQGPQFIFQYYREEENGRGNFPPRFSGLQFPNYSSELNVNALELDDSALYLCASSPRTSGDTQYFGPGTRLTVL.

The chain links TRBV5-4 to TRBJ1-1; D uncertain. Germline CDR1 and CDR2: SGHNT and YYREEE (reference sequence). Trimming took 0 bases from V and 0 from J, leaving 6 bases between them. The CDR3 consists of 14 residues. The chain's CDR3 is CASSLGIVNTEAFF. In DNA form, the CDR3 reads TGTGCCAGCAGCTTGGGGATCGTGAACACTGAAGCTTTCTTT.

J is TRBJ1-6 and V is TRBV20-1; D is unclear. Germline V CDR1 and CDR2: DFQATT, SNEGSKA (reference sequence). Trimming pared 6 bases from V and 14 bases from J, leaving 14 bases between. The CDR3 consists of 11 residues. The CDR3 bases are TGCAGTGCCCCGAGCCTTCCGGCCCTCCACTTT. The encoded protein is CSAPSLPALHF.

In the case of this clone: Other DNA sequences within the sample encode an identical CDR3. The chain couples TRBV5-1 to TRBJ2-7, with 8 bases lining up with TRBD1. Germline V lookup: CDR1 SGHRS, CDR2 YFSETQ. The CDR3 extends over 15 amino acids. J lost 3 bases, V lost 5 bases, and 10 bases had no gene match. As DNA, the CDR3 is TGCGCCAGCAGTCTGGACGGACAGGGAGGCTACGAGCAGTACTTC. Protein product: CASSLDGQGGYEQYF.

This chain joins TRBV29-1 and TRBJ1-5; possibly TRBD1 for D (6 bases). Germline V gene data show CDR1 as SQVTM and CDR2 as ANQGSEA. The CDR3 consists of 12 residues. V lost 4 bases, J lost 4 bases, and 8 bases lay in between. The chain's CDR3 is CSVARGNQPQHF. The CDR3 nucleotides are TGCAGCGTTGCCAGGGGAAATCAGCCCCAGCATTTT.

The CDR3 DNA reads TGTGCCAGCAGCGTAGGTTTCCTAGGGGGTTCGGGCATTCAGTACTTC. Translation gives CASSVGFLGGSGIQYF. This chain uses TRBV9 with TRBJ2-4, with D possibly being TRBD1 (6 bases). Between the trimmed V and J ends, which lost 0 bases and 9 bases, there was a span of 19 bases. This CDR3 region has 16 residues. Germline V gene sequence: CDR1 SGDLS, CDR2 YYNGEE.

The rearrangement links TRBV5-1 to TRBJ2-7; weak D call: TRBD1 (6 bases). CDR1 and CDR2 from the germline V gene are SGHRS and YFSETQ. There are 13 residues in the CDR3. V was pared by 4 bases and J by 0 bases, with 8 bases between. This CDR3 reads CASSQTGSYEQYF. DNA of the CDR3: TGCGCCAGCAGCCAGACAGGCTCCTACGAGCAGTACTTC.

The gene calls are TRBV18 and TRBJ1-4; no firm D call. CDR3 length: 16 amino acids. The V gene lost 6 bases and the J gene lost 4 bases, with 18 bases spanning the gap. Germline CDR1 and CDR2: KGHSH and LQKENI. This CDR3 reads CASSADQAAYNEKLFF. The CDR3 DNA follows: TGTGCCAGCTCGGCTGACCAGGCAGCCTATAATGAAAAACTGTTTTTT.

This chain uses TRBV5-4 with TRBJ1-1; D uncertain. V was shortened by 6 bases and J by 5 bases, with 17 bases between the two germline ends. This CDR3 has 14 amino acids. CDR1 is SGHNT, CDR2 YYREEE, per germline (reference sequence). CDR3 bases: TGTGCCAGCACCCCCTCGGGCTCACGGACTGAAGCTTTCTTT. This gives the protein CASTPSGSRTEAFF.

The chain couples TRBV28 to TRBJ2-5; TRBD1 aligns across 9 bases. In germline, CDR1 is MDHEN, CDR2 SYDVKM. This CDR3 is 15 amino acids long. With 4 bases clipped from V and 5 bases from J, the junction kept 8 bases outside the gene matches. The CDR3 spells CASSSFTGGRETQYF. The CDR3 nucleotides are TGTGCCAGCAGTTCCTTCACAGGGGGCCGGGAGACCCAGTACTTC.

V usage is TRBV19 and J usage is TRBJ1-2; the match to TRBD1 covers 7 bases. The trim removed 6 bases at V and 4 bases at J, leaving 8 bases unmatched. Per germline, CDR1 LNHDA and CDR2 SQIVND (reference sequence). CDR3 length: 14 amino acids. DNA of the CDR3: TGTGCCAGTAGCTCCGGGACAGCGCTCTATGGCTACACCTTC. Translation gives CASSSGTALYGYTF. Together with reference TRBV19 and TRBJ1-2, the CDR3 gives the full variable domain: DGGITQSPKYLFRKEGQNVTLSCEQNLNHDAMYWYRQDPGQGLRLIYYSQIVNDFQKGDIAEGYSVSREKKESFPLTVTSAQKNPTAFYLCASSSGTALYGYTFGSGTRLTVV.

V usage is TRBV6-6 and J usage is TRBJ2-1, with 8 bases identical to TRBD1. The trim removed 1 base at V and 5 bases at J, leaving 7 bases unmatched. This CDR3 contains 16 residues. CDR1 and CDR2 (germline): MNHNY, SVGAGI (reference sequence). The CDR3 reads CASSYYIRDRNNEQFF. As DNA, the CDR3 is TGTGCCAGCAGTTACTATATCCGGGACAGGAACAATGAGCAGTTCTTC.

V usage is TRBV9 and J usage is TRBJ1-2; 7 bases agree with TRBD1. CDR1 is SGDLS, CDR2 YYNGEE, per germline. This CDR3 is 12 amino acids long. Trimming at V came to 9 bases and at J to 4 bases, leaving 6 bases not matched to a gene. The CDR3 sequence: CAIFDRVYGYTF. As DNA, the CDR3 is TGTGCCATCTTCGACAGGGTCTATGGCTACACCTTC.

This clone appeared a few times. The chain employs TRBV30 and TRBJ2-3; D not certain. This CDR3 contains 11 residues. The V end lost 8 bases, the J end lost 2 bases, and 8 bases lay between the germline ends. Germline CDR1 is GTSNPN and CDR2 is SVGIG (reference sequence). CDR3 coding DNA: TGTGCCGTAGGGTTCACAGATACGCAGTATTTT. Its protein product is CAVGFTDTQYF.

CDR3 protein: CASSARTGLYSGNTIYF. CDR3 DNA sequence: TGTGCCAGCAGTGCCCGCACGGGTCTTTACTCTGGAAACACCATATATTTT. This chain connects TRBV6-1 to TRBJ1-3; D remains ambiguous. This CDR3 comprises 17 residues. V lost 4 bases, J lost 0 bases, and 16 bases lay in between. CDR1 is MNHNS, CDR2 SASEGT, per germline.

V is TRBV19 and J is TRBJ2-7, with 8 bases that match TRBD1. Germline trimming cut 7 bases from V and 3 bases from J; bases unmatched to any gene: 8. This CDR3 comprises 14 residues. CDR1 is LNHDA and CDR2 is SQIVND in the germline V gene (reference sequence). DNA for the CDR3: TGTGCCAGTAAGGCGACAGGGGCGGGCTACGAGCAGTACTTC. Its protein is CASKATGAGYEQYF.